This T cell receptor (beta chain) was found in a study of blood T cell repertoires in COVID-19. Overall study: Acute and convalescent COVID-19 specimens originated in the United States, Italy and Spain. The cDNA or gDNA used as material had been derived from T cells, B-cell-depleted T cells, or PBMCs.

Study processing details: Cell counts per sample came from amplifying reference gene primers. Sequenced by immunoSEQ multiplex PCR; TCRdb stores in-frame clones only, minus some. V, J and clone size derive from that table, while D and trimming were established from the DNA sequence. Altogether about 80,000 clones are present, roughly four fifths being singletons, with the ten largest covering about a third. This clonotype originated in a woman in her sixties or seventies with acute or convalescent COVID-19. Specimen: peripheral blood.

Written as DNA, the CDR3 is TGTGCCAGCAGCCGGCGGAGCGGGGACAATCAGCCCCAGCATTTT. This encodes CASSRRSGDNQPQHF. The chain is built from TRBV3-1 (or the pseudogene TRBV3-2) and TRBJ1-5; D gene unclear. Germline CDR1 reads LGHDT; CDR2 reads YNNKEL (reference sequence). V was pared by 4 bases and J by 3 bases, with 13 bases between. The CDR3 loop spans 15 amino acids.